The sample holds a few counts of the clone carrying this TCR beta chain. Antigen specificity is unknown. The CDR3 length is 17 residues. With V trimmed by 3 bases and J by 2 bases, 6 bases remained unmatched. Per the germline V gene, CDR1 is KGHSH and CDR2 is LQKENI. The entry originates in a study of beta chain features in type 1 diabetes. General study points: Junctions at VDJ sites from type 1 diabetes patients had fewer insertions and more deletions. Type 1 diabetes patients had TCRB CDR3s that were shorter (moderately but significantly so) in all four CD4+ subsets.

Expressed TCRB transcripts were sequenced because the isolated RNA had all been reverse transcribed beforehand. Average reads for naive, central memory and regulatory T cell samples were about 3.6 million. Clones were read by immunoSEQ multiplex PCR, and TCRdb kept only the in-frame ones, dropping some. Of about 300,000 clones listed, about 14% are singletons. Source material: naive CD4+ T cells from blood. The genes are TRBV18 and TRBJ2-7, with 14 bases that match TRBD2. This clonotype was obtained from a woman aged 18-29 years with type 1 diabetes. The CDR3 here is CASSPGTSGSFTYEQYF. For the CDR3, the DNA is TGTGCCAGCTCACCCGGGACTAGCGGGAGTTTCACCTACGAGCAGTACTTC.